Described below is a single TCR beta chain sequence and its context. The data were taken from a study of blood T cell repertoires in COVID-19. Study-level background: Acute and convalescent COVID-19 specimens originated in the United States, Italy and Spain. The cDNA or gDNA used as material had been derived from T cells, B-cell-depleted T cells, or PBMCs.

In the original workflow: Amplification from reference gene primers served as the basis for estimated nucleated cell counts. Measured with immunoSEQ multiplex PCR; TCRdb has only the in-frame clones, and not every one. D and trimming were read from the DNA, whereas the V and J calls and clone size are those reported in that table. Altogether over 600,000 clones are present, about nine tenths being singletons, with the ten largest covering approximately 0.25%. The CDR3 is 16 amino acids. Source material: peripheral blood. V usage is TRBV21-1 and J usage is TRBJ1-2; no DNA check was done on the table's D call, TRBD1. TRBV21-1 constitutes a pseudogene. This clonotype was obtained from a young woman with acute or convalescent COVID-19. This chain's CDR3 is CASTSGQKTFNYGYTF. As DNA, the CDR3 is TGTGCCAGCACCTCGGGACAGAAGACTTTCAACTATGGCTACACCTTC.